The table lists the clone carrying this T cell receptor beta chain with a few counts. Germline CDR1 MNHEY, CDR2 SMNVEV (reference sequence). V shed 8 bases and J 7 bases; nucleotides not matched to a gene: 6. This CDR3 has 15 residues. A second PCR of about 7 to 12 cycles used a sample-barcoded 5' primer and a J-beta primer mix. MiXCR, run by TCRdb on the 5' RACE reads, gives a single entry per CDR3 protein. There are fewer than 600,000 distinct CDR3 sequences in the sample; about 26% occur only once, and roughly 3.5% lies in the top ten. These data belong to a study of blood T cells in healthy people across ages. A further study also used this sample, focusing on T cells of mothers and their children.

Sequencing was carried out using blood. The sequence derives from a boy between 2 and 15 years old in good health. This chain connects TRBV27 to TRBJ1-6; 12 nucleotides align to TRBD1. DNA of the CDR3: TGTGCCAGCCAGGGACAGGGGGCGCACAATTCACCCCTCCACTTT. It specifies CASQGQGAHNSPLHF.